The entry below gives a single T cell receptor beta chain sequence along with its context. Its antigen is unknown. Base qualities are not provided; no much larger clone lies one nucleotide away. This entry is derived from a study of CD8+CD57+ T cells in acquired aplastic anemia (dated by TCRdb to 2017 to 2018). Notes on the research overall: On average, sorted CD4+ and CD8+ cells yielded around 3.5 ug of extracted DNA, with a range of about 0.17 to 27.4 ug. Mean read counts for healthy donor samples were 10 million to 10.8 million for CD4+ cells and roughly 12 million for CD8+ cells.

TCR beta VDJ combination and CDR3 sequence profiling used genomic DNA as the template. An Illumina HiSeq 2000 was the platform used for TCR repertoire sequencing. From the authors' description of their analysis: Repertoire assessment relied on Simpson's diversity index, CDR3 size and DJ length profiles, and TRBV/TRBJ rearrangement plots. Whichever DNA sequence was most abundant in the deep sequencing data was defined as the immunodominant clone. CDR3 amino acid sequences were screened for sharing across subjects and compared with published repertoires and the VDJdb database. TCRdb applied fastp at Q25 and MiXCR to the public reads, then kept only in-frame beta chains. CDR3 protein duplicates are merged, each entry listing the most common genes and DNA. The V and J calls here are based on TCRdb, not the publication. This sample lists roughly 38,000 distinct CDR3 sequences; more than 75% were detected once. Clones ranked in the top ten supply 20% to 25% of the sample.

Beyond this particular receptor, the publication reports: CD8+ Simpson's diversity did not differ significantly between patients and healthy controls (P=0.060). Although roughly 30 CD8+ CDR3 sequences were shared by patients and controls, these sequences appeared highly expressed in patients and within the immunodominant clones of patients.

The study deep-sequenced TCR repertoires of sorted CD4+ and CD8+ blood T cells from severe aplastic anemia patients and healthy subjects. Ficoll-Paque density gradient centrifugation was used to isolate peripheral blood mononuclear cells. CD4+ and CD8+ T cells were sorted by FACS or magnetic beads before DNA extraction. The CDR3 runs 11 amino acids, cysteine and phenylalanine included. Here the CDR3 DNA is all that survives: 33 bases in frame from base 1. The germline V gene yields SNHLY for CDR1 and FYNNEI for CDR2. V is pared back by 5 bases and J by 2 bases, with 3 bases lying between the germline termini.

The chain employs TRBV2 and TRBJ1-2; no D gene is confidently identified. This TCR derives from a human donor in good health, serving as a control. Sequencing input: sorted CD4+, CD8+, or CD8+CD57+ T cells (not recorded which) from PBMCs. The CDR3 region: CASSPNYGYTF. In nucleotide form, the sequence is TGTGCCAGCAGTCCGAACTATGGCTACACCTTC.